One T cell receptor (beta chain) is described in this entry. The template used for profiling TCR beta VDJ and CDR3 was genomic DNA. TCRdb re-called the reads with MiXCR, one entry per CDR3 protein. The sample holds 310,000 or so distinct CDR3 sequences, about 50% seen once. J was trimmed by 3 bases and V by 3 bases; bases with no gene match: 5. The CDR3 sequence is 14 residues long. Per germline, CDR1 LNHDA and CDR2 SQIVND (reference sequence). The data stem from a study of CD8+CD57+ T cells in acquired aplastic anemia. At the level of the study: Mean yield of DNA from sorted CD4+ and CD8+ cells was approximately 3 ug.

Patients sequenced had flow cytometry evidence of CD8+CD57+ cell expansion. All patients had severe acquired aplastic anemia. The chain links TRBV19 to TRBJ2-7; 7 bases align to TRBD1. The receptor was isolated from a human donor with aplastic anemia. The sequenced sample was sorted CD4+, CD8+, or CD8+CD57+ T cells (not recorded which) from PBMCs. CDR3 amino acids: CASSMGQYIYEQYF. The CDR3 coding sequence is TGTGCCAGTAGTATGGGACAGTACATCTACGAGCAGTACTTC.